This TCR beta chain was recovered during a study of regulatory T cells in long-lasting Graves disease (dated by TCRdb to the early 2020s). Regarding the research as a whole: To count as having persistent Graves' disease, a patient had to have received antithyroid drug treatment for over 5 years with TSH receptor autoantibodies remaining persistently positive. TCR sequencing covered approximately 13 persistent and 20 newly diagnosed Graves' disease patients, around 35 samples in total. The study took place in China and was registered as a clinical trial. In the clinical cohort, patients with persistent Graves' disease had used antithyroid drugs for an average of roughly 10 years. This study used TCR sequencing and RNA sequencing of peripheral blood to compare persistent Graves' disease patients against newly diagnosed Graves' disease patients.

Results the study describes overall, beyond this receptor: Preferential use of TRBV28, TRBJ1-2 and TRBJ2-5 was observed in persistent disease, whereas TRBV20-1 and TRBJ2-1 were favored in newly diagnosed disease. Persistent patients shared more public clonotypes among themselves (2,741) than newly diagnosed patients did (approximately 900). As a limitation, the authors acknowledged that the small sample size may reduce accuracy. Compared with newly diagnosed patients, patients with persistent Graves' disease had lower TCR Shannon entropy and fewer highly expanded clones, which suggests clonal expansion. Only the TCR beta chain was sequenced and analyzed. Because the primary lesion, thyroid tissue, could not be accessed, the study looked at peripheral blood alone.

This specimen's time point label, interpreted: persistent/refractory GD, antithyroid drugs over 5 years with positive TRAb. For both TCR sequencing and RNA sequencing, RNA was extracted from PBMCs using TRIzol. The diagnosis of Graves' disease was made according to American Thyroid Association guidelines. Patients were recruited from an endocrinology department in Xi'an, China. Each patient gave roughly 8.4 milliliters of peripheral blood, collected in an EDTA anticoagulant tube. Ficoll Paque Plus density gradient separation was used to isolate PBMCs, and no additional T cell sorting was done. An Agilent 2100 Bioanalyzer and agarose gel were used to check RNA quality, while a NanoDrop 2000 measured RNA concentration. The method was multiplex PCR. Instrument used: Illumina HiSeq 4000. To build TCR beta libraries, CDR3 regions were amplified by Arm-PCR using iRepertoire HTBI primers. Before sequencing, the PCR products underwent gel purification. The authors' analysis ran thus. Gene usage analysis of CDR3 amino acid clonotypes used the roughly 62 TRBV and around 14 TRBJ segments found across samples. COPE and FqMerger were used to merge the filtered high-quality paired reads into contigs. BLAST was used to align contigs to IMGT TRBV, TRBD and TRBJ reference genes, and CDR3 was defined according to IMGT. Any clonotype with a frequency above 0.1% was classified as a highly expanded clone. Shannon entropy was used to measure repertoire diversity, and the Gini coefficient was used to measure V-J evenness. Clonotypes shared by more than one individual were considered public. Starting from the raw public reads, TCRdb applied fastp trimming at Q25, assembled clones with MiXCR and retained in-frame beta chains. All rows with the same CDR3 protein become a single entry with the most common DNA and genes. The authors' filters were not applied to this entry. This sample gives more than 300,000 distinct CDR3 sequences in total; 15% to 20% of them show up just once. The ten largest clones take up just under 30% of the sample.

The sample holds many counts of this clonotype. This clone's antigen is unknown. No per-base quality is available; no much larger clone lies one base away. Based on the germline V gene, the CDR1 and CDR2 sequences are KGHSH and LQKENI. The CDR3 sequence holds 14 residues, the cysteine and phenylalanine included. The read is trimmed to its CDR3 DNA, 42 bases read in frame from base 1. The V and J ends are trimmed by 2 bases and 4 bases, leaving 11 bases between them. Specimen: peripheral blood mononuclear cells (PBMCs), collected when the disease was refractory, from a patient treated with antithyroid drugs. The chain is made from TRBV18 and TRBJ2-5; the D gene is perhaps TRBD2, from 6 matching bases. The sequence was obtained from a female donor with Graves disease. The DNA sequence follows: TGTGCCAGCTCACCAGGGCGGGAAGTAGAGACCCAGTACTTC. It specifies CASSPGREVETQYF.